Below, one T cell receptor (beta chain) is given with its context. There are a few counts of this clone. What antigen it recognizes has not been identified. No much larger clone is present one base from it, and per-base qualities are unavailable. The time point label here, explained by the study, means: tumor resected at nephrectomy. The treatment or condition label for this specimen denotes: 15 Gy SBRT to primary tumor, nephrectomy 4 weeks later. The samples were drawn from a clinical trial, where primary renal cell carcinomas were treated with 15 Gy of stereotactic body radiation therapy and then removed by nephrectomy 4 weeks afterward. Renal cell carcinoma with clear cell pathology was present in all patients. Tumor processing involved mechanical dissociation, digestion with collagenase/hyaluronidase at 37 degrees C, handling in gentleMACS C tubes, and storage in liquid nitrogen. Genomic DNA for TCR sequencing was prepared using the QIAamp DNA Blood Mini Kit (Qiagen). The analyses included just those samples that passed every quality control check.

This entry is derived from a study of radiation and T cells in renal cell carcinoma (dated by TCRdb to the early 2020s). General notes on the study: A total of 50 to 60 samples underwent TCR beta sequencing, made up of approximately 26 tumors and around 27 peripheral blood samples. Across all 50 or so samples, 3.5 million to 4.5 million unique CDR3 nucleotide sequences encoding 2 million to 3 million unique CDR3 amino acid sequences were identified.

The investigation overall reported the following: Because pretreatment tumor biopsies were not available, the baseline intratumoral presence of clonotypes could not be determined. Irradiated tumors contained more dominant CDR3 motifs, and these motifs occupied a larger share of the repertoire than in control tumors. TCR clonality was higher in irradiated tumors than in controls, as the top 100 clonotypes made up an average of about 54% of the repertoire in irradiated tumors compared with about 43% in nephrectomy-only tumors. The single-armed trial design could not address effects of radiation dose or scheduling on the TCR repertoire. An increase in top tumor clonotypes in blood was observed from baseline to 2 weeks post-radiation, followed by contraction by 4 weeks, which was taken to suggest transient expansion of tumor-resident clones. Only small tumor regions of 0.95 to 1 g were available, so intratumoral heterogeneity was not captured.

The immunoSEQ kit was used, according to the manufacturer's recommendations, to generate TCR beta libraries from genomic DNA. To prepare the libraries, a first multiplex PCR with proprietary primers was run, followed by a second PCR that added unique barcodes, and a bead cleanup was done after each round. Each sample batch included a kit-provided positive control reaction and a negative control reaction. The final libraries underwent checking on an Agilent 4200 TapeStation D1000 ScreenTape, volumetric pooling, and quantification by qPCR. An Illumina NextSeq500 fitted with a MidOutput 150-cycle cartridge performed the sequencing, running 156 Read1 cycles and 15 Index1 cycles with the kit's custom primers. The pooled library was loaded at about 1 pM with about 20% PhiX control spiked in. In the original analysis: The vendor-processed data were analyzed in R, and a clonotype was defined as all T cells that share the same CDR3 nucleotide sequence. For clone abundance analyses, frequencies were normalized to the 10,000 most abundant clones per sample. Public T cell clones, which averaged fewer than five per sample, were removed prior to analysis. Dominant motif analysis used ImmunoMap with the PAM10 matrix, gap penalty 30 and homology threshold 0.3; motifs with cumulative frequency at least 0.01 counted as dominant. An abundance difference of at least 32-fold between compartments was the criterion for calling clonotypes tumor-enriched or baseline blood-enriched. The Baroni-Urbani and Buser coefficient was used to measure tumor-blood repertoire similarity, and groups were compared with two-tailed Wilcoxon tests in R. Held by TCRdb, this immuneACCESS table contains in-frame sequences only and omits some clones. Under half of the omission traces to an unresolved V gene where checked; the cause of the rest is unknown. V, J and clone size are those of that table, while D and trimming were read from the DNA. The sample data list 19,000 or so clones, and roughly 64% of these were observed just once. The biggest ten clones account for around 12% of the sample.

V loses 1 base at its end and J loses 7 bases; junction bases beyond the gene matches: 8. The CDR3 contains 17 residues, cysteine and phenylalanine counted. Only the CDR3 region is kept as DNA, spanning 51 bases read in frame from base 1. In the germline V gene, CDR1 corresponds to MGHRA and CDR2 to YSYEKL. This TCR was sampled from a woman aged 70 to 79 with renal cell carcinoma. Sequencing was performed on tumor tissue, taken from a patient whose treatment included radiotherapy and nephrectomy. Recombination connected TRBV4-1 to TRBJ1-6, with 9 central nucleotides matching TRBD1. The CDR3 region: CASSQGQGGIANSPLHF. The DNA reads as follows: TGCGCCAGCAGCCAAGGACAGGGGGGAATCGCGAATTCACCCCTCCACTTT.